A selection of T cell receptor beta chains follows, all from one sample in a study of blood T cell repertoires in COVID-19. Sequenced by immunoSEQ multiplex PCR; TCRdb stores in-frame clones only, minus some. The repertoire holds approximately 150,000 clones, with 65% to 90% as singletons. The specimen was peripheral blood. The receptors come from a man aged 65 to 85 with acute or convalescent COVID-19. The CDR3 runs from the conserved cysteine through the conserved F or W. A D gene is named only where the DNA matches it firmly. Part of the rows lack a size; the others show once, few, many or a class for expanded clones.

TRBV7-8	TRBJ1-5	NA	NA	CASSLGPGQPQHF	TGTGCCAGCAGCTTAGGTCCCGGTCAGCCCCAGCATTTT
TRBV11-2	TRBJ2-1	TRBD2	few	CASSLLGGSGYSYNEQFF	TGTGCCAGCAGCTTATTGGGGGGGAGCGGCTACTCCTACAATGAGCAGTTCTTC
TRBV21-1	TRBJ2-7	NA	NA	CASSRQFYEQYF	TGTGCCAGCAGCCGACAGTTTTACGAGCAGTACTTC
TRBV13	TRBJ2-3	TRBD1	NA	CASSPGTGSGGDTQYF	TGTGCCAGCAGCCCTGGGACAGGGTCCGGTGGGGATACGCAGTATTTT
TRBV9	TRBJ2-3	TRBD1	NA	CASSGTGANTDTQYF	TGTGCCAGCAGCGGTACAGGGGCGAACACAGATACGCAGTATTTT
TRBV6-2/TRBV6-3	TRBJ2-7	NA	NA	CASSFPPAGAYEQYF	TGTGCCAGCAGTTTCCCCCCTGCGGGCGCCTACGAGCAGTACTTC
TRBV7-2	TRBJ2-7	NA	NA	CASSLARTYEQYF	TGTGCCAGCAGCTTAGCCAGAACCTACGAGCAGTACTTC
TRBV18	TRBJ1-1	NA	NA	CASSPNRNTEAFF	TGTGCCAGCTCACCAAACAGGAACACTGAAGCTTTCTTT
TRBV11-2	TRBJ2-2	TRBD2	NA	CASSFQTSGRTGELFF	TGTGCCAGCAGCTTCCAGACTAGCGGGAGAACCGGGGAGCTGTTTTTT
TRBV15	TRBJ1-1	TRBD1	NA	CATSRDHGQGAFVGTEAFF	TGTGCCACCAGCAGAGATCACGGACAGGGGGCGTTTGTTGGCACTGAAGCTTTCTTT
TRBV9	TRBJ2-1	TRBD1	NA	CASSVGLGGIPYNEQFF	TGTGCCAGCAGCGTAGGTTTAGGGGGCATCCCCTACAATGAGCAGTTCTTC
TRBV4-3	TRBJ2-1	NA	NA	CASSQAASSYNEQFF	TGCGCCAGCAGCCAAGCAGCGAGCTCCTACAATGAGCAGTTCTTC
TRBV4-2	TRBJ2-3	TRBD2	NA	CASSQGGRALSTDTQYF	TGTGCCAGCAGCCAGGGAGGGAGGGCGCTGAGCACAGATACGCAGTATTTT
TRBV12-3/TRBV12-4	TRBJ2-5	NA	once	CASSLTGIETQYF	TGTGCCAGCAGTTTGACGGGGATAGAGACCCAGTACTTC
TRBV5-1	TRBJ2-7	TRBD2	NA	CASSLAGASGRYEQYF	TGCGCCAGCAGCTTGGCCGGTGCTAGCGGGAGATACGAGCAGTACTTC
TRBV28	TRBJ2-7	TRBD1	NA	CASRPGTAEQYF	TGTGCCAGCAGACCTGGGACAGCCGAGCAGTACTTC
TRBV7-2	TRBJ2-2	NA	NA	CASSLLGSAEGTGELFF	TGTGCCAGCAGCCTGCTAGGGAGCGCCGAGGGCACCGGGGAGCTGTTTTTT
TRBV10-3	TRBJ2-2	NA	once	CAISEATTNTGELFF	TGTGCCATCAGTGAGGCGACAACGAACACCGGGGAGCTGTTTTTT
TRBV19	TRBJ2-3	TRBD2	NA	CASSIEDSGRTQYF	TGTGCCAGTAGTATAGAAGATAGCGGGAGAACGCAGTATTTT
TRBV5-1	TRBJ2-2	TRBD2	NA	CASSLSSSGSGELFF	TGCGCCAGCAGCTTGTCTTCTAGCGGTTCCGGGGAGCTGTTTTTT
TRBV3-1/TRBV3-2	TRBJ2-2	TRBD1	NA	CASSHRDSLAGELFF	TGTGCCAGCAGCCATAGGGACAGTTTGGCCGGGGAGCTGTTTTTT
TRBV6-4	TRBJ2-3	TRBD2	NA	CASRPGLAGVCPDTQYF	TGTGCCAGCAGACCGGGACTAGCGGGAGTATGCCCAGATACGCAGTATTTT
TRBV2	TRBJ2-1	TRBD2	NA	CASSGGRALGDEQFF	TGTGCCAGCAGTGGCGGGAGGGCCCTCGGCGATGAGCAGTTCTTC
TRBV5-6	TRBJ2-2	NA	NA	CASSLVVTGELFF	TGTGCCAGCAGCTTGGTAGTCACCGGGGAGCTGTTTTTT
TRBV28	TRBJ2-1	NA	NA	CASSQAGPAEQFF	TGTGCCAGCAGTCAAGCGGGTCCGGCGGAGCAGTTCTTC
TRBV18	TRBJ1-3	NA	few	CASSPGNGNTIYF	TGTGCCAGCTCACCCGGGAACGGAAACACCATATATTTT
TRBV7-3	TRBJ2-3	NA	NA	CASSMTRDTQYF	TGTGCCAGCAGTATGACAAGAGATACGCAGTATTTT
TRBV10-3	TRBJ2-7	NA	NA	CAISERQDYNEQYF	TGTGCCATCAGTGAGCGGCAGGACTACAACGAGCAGTACTTC
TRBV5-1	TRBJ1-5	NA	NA	CASRLDGGANQPQHF	TGCGCCAGCAGACTCGACGGCGGGGCTAATCAGCCCCAGCATTTT
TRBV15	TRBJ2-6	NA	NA	CATSTRASGANVLTF	TGTGCCACCAGCACCAGGGCCTCTGGGGCCAACGTCCTGACTTTC
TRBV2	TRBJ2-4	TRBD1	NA	CAGNQNRGLENIQYF	TGTGCCGGTAACCAAAACAGGGGGCTTGAAAACATTCAGTACTTC
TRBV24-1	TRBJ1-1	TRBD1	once	CATSRAGGGGEAFF	TGTGCCACCAGTCGGGCAGGGGGCGGCGGTGAAGCTTTCTTT
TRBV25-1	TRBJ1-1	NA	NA	CASSRDNMNTEAFF	TGTGCCAGCAGTAGGGACAACATGAACACTGAAGCTTTCTTT
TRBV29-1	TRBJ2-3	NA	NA	CSVDDQGTDTQYF	TGCAGCGTTGATGATCAGGGAACAGATACGCAGTATTTT
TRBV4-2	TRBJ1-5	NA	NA	CASSQDLTGIRGQPQHF	TGTGCCAGCAGCCAAGATCTGACGGGTATCAGGGGTCAGCCCCAGCATTTT
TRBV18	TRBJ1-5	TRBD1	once	CASSPGQLNQPQHF	TGTGCCAGCTCACCGGGACAGCTCAATCAGCCCCAGCATTTT
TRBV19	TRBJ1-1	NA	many	CASSISTSGTEAFF	TGTGCCAGTAGTATATCTACCTCGGGTACTGAAGCTTTCTTT
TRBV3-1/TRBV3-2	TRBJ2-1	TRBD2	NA	CASSRWTSGRQDHNEQFF	TGTGCCAGCAGCCGTTGGACTAGCGGGAGACAGGACCACAATGAGCAGTTCTTC
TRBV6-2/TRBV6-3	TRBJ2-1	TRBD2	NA	CASSYSTSGYNEQFF	TGTGCCAGCAGTTACTCTACTAGCGGATACAATGAGCAGTTCTTC
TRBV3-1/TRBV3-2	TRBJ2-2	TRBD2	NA	CASSRSSGTTGELFF	TGTGCCAGCAGCCGGTCTAGCGGGACAACCGGGGAGCTGTTTTTT
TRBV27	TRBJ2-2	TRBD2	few	CASSILAGAITGELFF	TGTGCCAGCAGCATACTAGCGGGAGCTATCACCGGGGAGCTGTTTTTT
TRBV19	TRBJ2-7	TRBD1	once	CASTQVGGQGLYEQYF	TGTGCCAGTACACAAGTGGGGGGACAGGGGCTATACGAGCAGTACTTC
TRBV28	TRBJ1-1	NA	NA	CASSFFRGSMNTEAFF	TGTGCCAGCAGTTTTTTCCGGGGATCAATGAACACTGAAGCTTTCTTT
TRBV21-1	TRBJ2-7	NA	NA	CASRGTGADYEGQYF	TGTGCCAGCAGAGGGACAGGGGCCGACTACGAAGGGCAGTACTTC
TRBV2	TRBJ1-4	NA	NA	CASRQAANEKLFF	TGTGCCAGCAGACAGGCGGCTAATGAAAAACTGTTTTTT